One and the same sample provided the 23 T cell receptor beta chains below, sequenced in a study of cytotoxic CD8 clonotypes in ibrutinib-treated CLL. Produced via immunoSEQ multiplex PCR; TCRdb's table is partial and in-frame only. The sample holds a few hundred thousand clones, 70% seen once. Material: PBMCs, obtained after 24 months of ibrutinib treatment. All receptors come from a human donor with chronic lymphocytic leukemia.

The V call is TRBV7-8, the J call TRBJ2-1, with TRBD1 matching 7 bases. Germline V gene data show CDR1 as SGHVS and CDR2 as FQNEAQ. The length of the CDR3 is 15 residues. The J segment lost 2 bases and the V segment lost 1 base, leaving 2 bases of the junction unmatched. Written as DNA, the CDR3 is TGTGCCAGCAGCTTAGGGCAGGGGGCCTACAATGAGCAGTTCTTC. Its translation is CASSLGQGAYNEQFF.

This clone was observed a handful of times. The rearrangement links TRBV30 to TRBJ2-7; D is unclear. V was pared by 2 bases and J by 6 bases, with 20 bases between. Germline values: CDR1 GTSNPN, CDR2 SVGIG (reference sequence). CDR3 size: 15 residues. CDR3 bases: TGTGCCTGGAGTACCCCAGGCGGAATGGACGGCGAGCAGTACTTC. Translating gives CAWSTPGGMDGEQYF.

V usage is TRBV30 and J usage is TRBJ2-7; no definite D call. V gave up 2 bases and J gave up 2 bases, with 4 bases separating them. The CDR3 consists of 11 residues. Germline-derived CDR1 and CDR2 are GTSNPN and SVGIG (reference sequence). CDR3 coding DNA: TGTGCCTGGAGTTTAACCTACGAGCAGTACTTC. Its protein is CAWSLTYEQYF.

CDR3 residues: CASSPYSQETQYF. CDR3 nucleotides: TGTGCCAGCTCACCATACAGTCAAGAGACCCAGTACTTC. The chain has TRBV18 and TRBJ2-5; no reliable D call. There are 13 residues in the CDR3. V shed 2 bases and J shed 2 bases, with 6 bases lying between them. Germline CDR1 KGHSH, CDR2 LQKENI.

The gene calls are TRBV10-3 and TRBJ2-5; TRBD1 agrees at 8 bases. The CDR3 extends over 17 amino acids. Germline V gene sequence: CDR1 ENHRY, CDR2 SYGVKD. V trimming: 0 bases; J trimming: 3 bases; junction bases outside the gene matches: 9. As DNA, the CDR3 is TGTGCCATCAGTGAGTCACGGACAGGGATTGGTAAAGAGACCCAGTACTTC. Protein: CAISESRTGIGKETQYF.

A single count supports this clone. The V and J genes are TRBV7-2 and TRBJ2-1, with no clear D. This CDR3 has 17 residues. V dropped 3 bases and J dropped 5 bases, with 20 bases sitting between them. In germline, CDR1 is SGHTA, CDR2 FQGNSA. Here the CDR3 reads CASSFLLTHGPDNEQFF. Written as DNA, the CDR3 is TGTGCCAGCAGCTTTTTACTAACTCACGGTCCAGACAATGAGCAGTTCTTC.

This clone came up a few times. V usage is TRBV9 and J usage is TRBJ2-1; TRBD2 agrees at 7 bases. Germline lookup yields CDR1 SGDLS and CDR2 YYNGEE. V lost 4 bases to trimming and J lost 1 base; unmatched junction nucleotides: 8. CDR3 length equals 16 residues. The DNA for the CDR3 is TGTGCCAGCAGCCTATCTCGGGAGGATTCCTACAATGAGCAGTTCTTC. This codes for CASSLSREDSYNEQFF.

The chain recombines TRBV7-3 with TRBJ2-1, with 8 bases matching TRBD1. J was trimmed by 7 bases and V by 5 bases; bases with no gene match: 10. This CDR3 is built from 15 residues. From germline, CDR1 is SGHTA and CDR2 FQGTGA. The CDR3 reads CASSQYTGGSNEQFF. CDR3 nucleotides: TGTGCCAGCAGCCAGTATACAGGGGGATCGAATGAGCAGTTCTTC. Supplemented by reference TRBV7-3 and TRBJ2-1, the full variable domain reads GAGVSQTPSNKVTEKGKYVELRCDPISGHTALYWYRQSLGQGPEFLIYFQGTGAADDSGLPNDRFFAVRPEGSVSTLKIQRTERGDSAVYLCASSQYTGGSNEQFFGPGTRLTVL.

A few counts support this clone. The chain links TRBV5-1 to TRBJ2-3; 8 bases fit TRBD2. There are 16 residues in the CDR3. Trimming cost V 6 bases and J 0 bases; bases outside gene matches: 9. Germline CDR1 reads SGHRS; CDR2 reads YFSETQ. CDR3 bases: TGCGCCAGCAATTCCCTAGCGGGTGCTAGCACAGATACGCAGTATTTT. Translation gives CASNSLAGASTDTQYF.

The chain recombines TRBV18 with TRBJ2-5; D gene unclear. This CDR3 is built from 14 residues. Trimming removed 2 bases at V and 9 bases at J, with 16 bases between. Germline CDR1 is KGHSH and CDR2 is LQKENI. CDR3 DNA sequence: TGTGCCAGCTCACCATCCCAAGGTTTAGGAGCCCAGTACTTC. Protein product: CASSPSQGLGAQYF.

This clone was seen a handful of times. V and J are TRBV2 and TRBJ2-5; D not resolved. Deletions cut 3 bases from V and 5 bases from J, with 4 bases between. This CDR3 contains 11 residues. Germline V gene data show CDR1 as SNHLY and CDR2 as FYNNEI. The CDR3 sequence: CASSERETQYF. Here the CDR3 DNA reads TGTGCCAGCAGTGAGAGGGAGACCCAGTACTTC. Full variable domain (missing parts from reference TRBV2 and TRBJ2-5): EPEVTQTPSHQVTQMGQEVILRCVPISNHLYFYWYRQILGQKVEFLVSFYNNEISEKSEIFDDQFSVERPDGSNFTLKIRSTKLEDSAMYFCASSERETQYFGPGTRLLVL.

The chain employs TRBV5-6 and TRBJ1-1; D uncertain. The CDR3 runs to 13 residues. Trimming took 0 bases from V and 8 from J, leaving 11 bases between them. Germline-derived CDR1 and CDR2 are SGHDT and YYEEEE. The CDR3: CASSLVLSLEAFF. The CDR3 DNA sequence: TGTGCCAGCAGCTTGGTCTTAAGCCTCGAAGCTTTCTTT.

The V gene is TRBV5-1, the J gene TRBJ2-7; 11 nucleotides match TRBD2. The CDR3 has 16 residues. Germline trimming cut 0 bases from V and 2 bases from J; bases unmatched to any gene: 4. Looked up from germline, CDR1 is SGHRS and CDR2 is YFSETQ. In nucleotides, the CDR3 is TGCGCCAGCAGCTTGGGACTAGCGGGAACCCCCTACGAGCAGTACTTC. Translated: CASSLGLAGTPYEQYF.

The rearrangement uses TRBV28 and TRBJ1-2, with D possibly TRBD1 on 5 matching bases. Trimming removed 3 bases at V and 5 bases at J, with 10 bases between. This CDR3 has 13 residues. Germline values: CDR1 MDHEN, CDR2 SYDVKM. The CDR3 loop reads CASSLGQTYGYTF. The DNA for the CDR3 is TGTGCCAGCAGTTTGGGGCAGACTTATGGCTACACCTTC.

This CDR3 is CASSPDRGRETQYF. The DNA of the CDR3 is TGCGCCAGCAGCCCCGACAGGGGTCGAGAGACCCAGTACTTC. The chain couples TRBV4-3 to TRBJ2-5, with 8 positions matching TRBD1. CDR3 size: 14 residues. Germline V CDR1 and CDR2: LGHNA, YSLEER. Trimming cost V 4 bases and J 4 bases; bases outside gene matches: 5.

The chain uses TRBV27 and TRBJ2-1, with TRBD2 identical over 13 bases. The CDR3 consists of 16 residues. The germline gives CDR1 MNHEY, CDR2 SMNVEV (reference sequence). V lost 6 bases and J lost 8; bases outside the gene matches: 10. Here the CDR3 DNA reads TGTGCCAGCAGCCGTGGGACTAGCGGGATAGGGGATGAGCAGTTCTTC. Translated: CASSRGTSGIGDEQFF.

The chain is built from TRBV30 and TRBJ2-1; D might be TRBD1 or TRBD2, each matching 5 bases. The V and J ends lost 4 bases and 3 bases respectively, with 31 bases between them. Germline V gene lookup returns CDR1 GTSNPN and CDR2 SVGIG (reference sequence). CDR3 size: 20 residues. The CDR3 here is CAWTDPFLGRIKEDYNEQFF. The CDR3 DNA is TGTGCCTGGACTGATCCGTTTTTGGGGCGGATAAAGGAGGACTACAATGAGCAGTTCTTC.

The rearrangement links TRBV30 to TRBJ2-7, with D hard to call. Germline V CDR1 and CDR2: GTSNPN, SVGIG (reference sequence). This CDR3 is 11 amino acids long. V was shortened by 4 bases and J by 4 bases, with 8 bases between the two germline ends. CDR3 coding DNA: TGTGCCTGGACTGGTGGATACGAGCAGTACTTC. It is translated as CAWTGGYEQYF. Drawing the rest from reference TRBV30 and TRBJ2-7, the complete variable domain is SQTIHQWPATLVQPVGSPLSLECTVEGTSNPNLYWYRQAAGRGLQLLFYSVGIGQISSEVPQNLSASRPQDRQFILSSKKLLLSDSGFYLCAWTGGYEQYFGPGTRLTVT.

This chain links TRBV28 with TRBJ2-1, with 9 nucleotides matching TRBD2. Trimming removed 4 bases from V and 6 bases from J; junction bases left unmatched: 10. The CDR3 is made up of 16 amino acids. CDR1 and CDR2 (germline): MDHEN, SYDVKM. In nucleotides, the CDR3 is TGTGCCAGCAGTTCTCTTTATGCGGGAGGGCTCAATGAGCAGTTCTTC. Translating gives CASSSLYAGGLNEQFF.

This chain links TRBV9 with TRBJ2-6; D remains unclear. V lost 0 bases and J 1 base, leaving 8 bases between the germline ends. CDR1 SGDLS and CDR2 YYNGEE come from the germline V gene. This CDR3 contains 16 residues. CDR3 amino acids: CASSVGVLSGANVLTF. CDR3 in DNA: TGTGCCAGCAGCGTAGGGGTTCTGTCTGGGGCCAACGTCCTGACTTTC.

This chain links TRBV14 with TRBJ2-1, with D unresolved. The CDR3 length is 13 residues. In germline, CDR1 is SGHDN, CDR2 FVKESK. V was clipped by 1 base and J by 8 bases, with 9 bases between them. The CDR3 reads CASSQVRGDEQFF. Written as DNA, the CDR3 is TGTGCCAGCAGCCAAGTCCGTGGCGATGAGCAGTTCTTC.

The chain is built from TRBV7-9 and TRBJ1-4; unclear D gene. V dropped 4 bases and J dropped 7 bases, with 13 bases sitting between them. Germline V lookup: CDR1 SEHNR, CDR2 FQNEAQ (reference sequence). This CDR3 is 14 amino acids long. The CDR3 sequence is CASSSAGKFEKLFF. Here the CDR3 DNA reads TGTGCCAGCAGCTCCGCGGGTAAATTTGAAAAACTGTTTTTT.

Notes on this clone: Other DNA sequences in the same sample also yield this CDR3. V is TRBV6-5 and J is TRBJ2-3, with D perhaps matching TRBD1 (6 bases). Trimming took 6 bases from V and 6 from J, leaving 7 bases between them. This CDR3 has 11 amino acids. Germline values: CDR1 MNHEY, CDR2 SVGAGI. CDR3 nucleotides: TGTGCCAGCAGCAGGGGTGATACGCAGTATTTT. Amino acid sequence: CASSRGDTQYF.